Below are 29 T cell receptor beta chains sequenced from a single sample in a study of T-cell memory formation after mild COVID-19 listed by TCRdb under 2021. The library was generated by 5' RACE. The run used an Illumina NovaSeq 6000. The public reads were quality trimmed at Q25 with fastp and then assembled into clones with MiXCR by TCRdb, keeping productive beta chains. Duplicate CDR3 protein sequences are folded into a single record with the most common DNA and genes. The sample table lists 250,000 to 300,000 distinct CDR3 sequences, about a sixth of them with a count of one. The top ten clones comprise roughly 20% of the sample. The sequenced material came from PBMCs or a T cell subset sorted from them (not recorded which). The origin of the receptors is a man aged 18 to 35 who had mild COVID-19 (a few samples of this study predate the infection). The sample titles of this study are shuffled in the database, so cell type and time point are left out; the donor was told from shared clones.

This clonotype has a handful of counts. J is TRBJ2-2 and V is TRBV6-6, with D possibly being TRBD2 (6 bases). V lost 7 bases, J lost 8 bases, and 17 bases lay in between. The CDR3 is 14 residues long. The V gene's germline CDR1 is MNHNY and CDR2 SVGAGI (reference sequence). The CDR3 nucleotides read TGTGCCAGCACCTCGGAGGCGGGGCGGGGGGAGCTGTTTTTT. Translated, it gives CASTSEAGRGELFF.

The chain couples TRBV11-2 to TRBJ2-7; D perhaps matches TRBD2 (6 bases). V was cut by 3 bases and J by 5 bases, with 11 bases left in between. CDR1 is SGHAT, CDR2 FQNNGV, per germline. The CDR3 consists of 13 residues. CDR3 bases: TGTGCCAGCAGCTTCGGCGGAGGGGACGAGCAGTACGTC. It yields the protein CASSFGGGDEQYV.

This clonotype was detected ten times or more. The CDR3 DNA follows: TGTGCCAGCCGACGAGACAATGAGCAGTTCTTC. Its protein is CASRRDNEQFF. The rearrangement uses TRBV2 and TRBJ2-1; D remains unclear. Deletions cut 8 bases from V and 5 bases from J, with 7 bases between. The CDR3 loop spans 11 amino acids. CDR1 SNHLY and CDR2 FYNNEI come from the germline V gene.

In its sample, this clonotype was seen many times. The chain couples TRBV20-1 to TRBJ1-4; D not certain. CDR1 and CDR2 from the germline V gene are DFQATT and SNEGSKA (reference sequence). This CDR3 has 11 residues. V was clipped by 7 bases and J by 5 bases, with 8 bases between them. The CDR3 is CSGTVNEKLFF. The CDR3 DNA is TGCAGTGGGACGGTGAATGAAAAACTGTTTTTT.

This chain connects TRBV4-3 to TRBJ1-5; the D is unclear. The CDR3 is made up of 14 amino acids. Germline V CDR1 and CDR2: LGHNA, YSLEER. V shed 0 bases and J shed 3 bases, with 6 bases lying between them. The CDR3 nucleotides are TGCGCCAGCAGCCAAGAGCGTCTCAATCAGCCCCAGCATTTT. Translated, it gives CASSQERLNQPQHF.

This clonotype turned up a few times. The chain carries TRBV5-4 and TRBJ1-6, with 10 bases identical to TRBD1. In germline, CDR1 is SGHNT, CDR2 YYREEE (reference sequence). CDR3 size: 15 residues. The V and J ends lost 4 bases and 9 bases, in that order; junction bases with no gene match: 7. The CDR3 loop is CASSVGWDRGSPLHF. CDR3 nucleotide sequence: TGTGCCAGCAGCGTTGGGTGGGACAGGGGTTCACCCCTCCACTTT. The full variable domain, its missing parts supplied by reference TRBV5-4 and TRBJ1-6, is ETGVTQSPTHLIKTRGQQVTLRCSSQSGHNTVSWYQQALGQGPQFIFQYYREEENGRGNFPPRFSGLQFPNYSSELNVNALELDDSALYLCASSVGWDRGSPLHFGNGTRLTVT.

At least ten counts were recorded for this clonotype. CDR3 amino acids: CASSQGLQLYEQYF. The CDR3 coding sequence is TGTGCCAGCAGCCAAGGTTTACAACTCTACGAGCAGTACTTC. This chain uses TRBV4-2 with TRBJ2-7; D gene unclear. Germline CDR1 LGHNA, CDR2 YNFKEQ. The CDR3 is made up of 14 amino acids. V was pared by 1 base and J by 3 bases, with 10 bases between.

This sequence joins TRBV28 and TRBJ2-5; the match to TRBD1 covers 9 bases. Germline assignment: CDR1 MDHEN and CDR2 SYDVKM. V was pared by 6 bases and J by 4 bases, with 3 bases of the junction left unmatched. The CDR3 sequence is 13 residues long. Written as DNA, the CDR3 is TGTGCCAGCAGCCGGACAGGGGCAGAGACCCAGTACTTC. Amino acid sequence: CASSRTGAETQYF.

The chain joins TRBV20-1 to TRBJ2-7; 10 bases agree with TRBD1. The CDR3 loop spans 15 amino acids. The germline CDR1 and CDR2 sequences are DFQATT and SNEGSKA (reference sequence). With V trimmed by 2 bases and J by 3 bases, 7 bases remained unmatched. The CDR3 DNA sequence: TGCAGTGCTAGACACGTGGGACAGGGGATCTACGAGCAGTACGTC. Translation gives CSARHVGQGIYEQYV.

In nucleotides, the CDR3 is TGTGCCATCAGCCCAGGAGCTACGAACACCGGGGAGCTGTTTTTT. This gives the protein CAISPGATNTGELFF. The chain uses TRBV10-3 and TRBJ2-2; D not resolved. Germline CDR1 ENHRY, CDR2 SYGVKD. This CDR3 has 15 residues. Trimming took 6 bases from V and 0 from J, leaving 11 bases between them.

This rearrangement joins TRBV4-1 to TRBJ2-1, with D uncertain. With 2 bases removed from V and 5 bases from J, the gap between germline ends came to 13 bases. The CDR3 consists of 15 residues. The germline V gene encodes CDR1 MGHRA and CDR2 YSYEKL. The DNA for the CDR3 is TGCGCCAGCAGCCAACGGATAGTTGTCGACAATGAGCAGTTCTTC. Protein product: CASSQRIVVDNEQFF.

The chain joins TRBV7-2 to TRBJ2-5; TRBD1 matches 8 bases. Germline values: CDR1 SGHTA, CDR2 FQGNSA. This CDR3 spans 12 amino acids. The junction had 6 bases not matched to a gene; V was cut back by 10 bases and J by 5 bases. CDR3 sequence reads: CATQGASETQYF. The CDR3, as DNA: TGTGCCACCCAGGGGGCCAGTGAGACCCAGTACTTC.

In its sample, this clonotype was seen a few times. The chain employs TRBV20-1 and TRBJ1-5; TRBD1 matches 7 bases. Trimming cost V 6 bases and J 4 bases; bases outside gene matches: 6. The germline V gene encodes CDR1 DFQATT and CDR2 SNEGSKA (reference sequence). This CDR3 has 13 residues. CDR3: CSASNRGNQPQHF. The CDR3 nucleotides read TGCAGTGCCAGCAACAGGGGTAATCAGCCCCAGCATTTT.

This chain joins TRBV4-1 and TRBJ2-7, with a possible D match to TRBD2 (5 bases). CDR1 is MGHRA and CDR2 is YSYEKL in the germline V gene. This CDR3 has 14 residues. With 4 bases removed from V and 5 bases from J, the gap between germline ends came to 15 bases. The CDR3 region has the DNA TGCGCCAGCAGCCCCGCTCCACTAGGTAACGAGCAGTACTTC. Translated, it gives CASSPAPLGNEQYF.

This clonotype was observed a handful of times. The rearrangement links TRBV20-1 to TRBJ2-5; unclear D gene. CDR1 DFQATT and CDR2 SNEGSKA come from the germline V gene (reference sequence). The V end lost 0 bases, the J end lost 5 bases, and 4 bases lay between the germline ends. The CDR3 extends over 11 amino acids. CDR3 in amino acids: CSARDGETQYF. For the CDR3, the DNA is TGCAGTGCTAGAGATGGGGAGACCCAGTACTTC.

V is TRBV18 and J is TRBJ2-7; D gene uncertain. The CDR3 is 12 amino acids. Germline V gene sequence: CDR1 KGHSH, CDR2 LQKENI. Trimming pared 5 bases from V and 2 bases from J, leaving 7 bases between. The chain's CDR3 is CASSFAPYEQYV. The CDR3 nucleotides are TGTGCCAGCTCATTCGCTCCCTACGAGCAGTACGTC.

The CDR3 coding sequence is TGCGCCAGCAGCTTGGCATGGGCCGCCTCCTACAATGAGCAGTTCTTC. As protein: CASSLAWAASYNEQFF. The chain joins TRBV5-1 to TRBJ2-1; no clear D. Germline CDR1 reads SGHRS; CDR2 reads YFSETQ. V gave up 0 bases and J gave up 0 bases, with 10 bases separating them. The CDR3 length is 16 residues.

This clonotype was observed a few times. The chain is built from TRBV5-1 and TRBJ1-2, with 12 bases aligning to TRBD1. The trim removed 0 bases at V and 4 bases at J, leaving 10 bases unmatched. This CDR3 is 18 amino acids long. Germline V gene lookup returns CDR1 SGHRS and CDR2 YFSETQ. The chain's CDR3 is CASSLAGTGGDQFYGYTF. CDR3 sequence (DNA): TGCGCCAGCAGCTTGGCCGGGACAGGGGGCGATCAGTTCTATGGCTACACCTTC.

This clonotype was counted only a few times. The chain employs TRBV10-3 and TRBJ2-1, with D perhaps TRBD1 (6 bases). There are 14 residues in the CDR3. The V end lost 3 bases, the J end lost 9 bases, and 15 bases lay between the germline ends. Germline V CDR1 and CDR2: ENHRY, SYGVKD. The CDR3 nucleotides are TGTGCCATCAGTGACCTCGCAGGGGTTCCTGAGCAGTTCTTC. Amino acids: CAISDLAGVPEQFF.

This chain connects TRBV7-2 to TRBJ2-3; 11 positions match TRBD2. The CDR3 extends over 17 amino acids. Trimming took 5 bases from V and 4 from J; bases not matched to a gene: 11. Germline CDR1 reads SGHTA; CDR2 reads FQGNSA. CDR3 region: CASSPHSGGAHPDTQYF. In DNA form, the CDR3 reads TGTGCCAGCAGCCCTCATAGCGGGGGGGCCCATCCAGATACGCAGTATTTT.

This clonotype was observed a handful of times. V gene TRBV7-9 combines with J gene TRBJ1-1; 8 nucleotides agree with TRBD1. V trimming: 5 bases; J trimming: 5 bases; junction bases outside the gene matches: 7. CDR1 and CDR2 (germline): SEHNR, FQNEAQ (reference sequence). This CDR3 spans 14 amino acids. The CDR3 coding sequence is TGTGCCAGCAGCAAAGGGACAGGCATTACTGAAGCTTTCTTT. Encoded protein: CASSKGTGITEAFF.

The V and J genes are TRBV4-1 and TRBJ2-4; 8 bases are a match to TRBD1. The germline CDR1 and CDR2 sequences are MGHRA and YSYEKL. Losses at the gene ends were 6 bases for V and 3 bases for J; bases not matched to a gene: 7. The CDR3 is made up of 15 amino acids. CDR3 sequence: CASRQTGAIKNIQYF. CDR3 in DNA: TGCGCCAGCAGGCAGACAGGGGCGATCAAAAACATTCAGTACTTC.

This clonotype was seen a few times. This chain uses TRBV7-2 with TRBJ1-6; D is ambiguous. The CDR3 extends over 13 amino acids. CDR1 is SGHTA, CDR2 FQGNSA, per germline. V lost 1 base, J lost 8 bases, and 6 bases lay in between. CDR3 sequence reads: CASSLVWDSPLHF. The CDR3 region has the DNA TGTGCCAGCAGCTTAGTTTGGGATTCACCCCTCCACTTT.

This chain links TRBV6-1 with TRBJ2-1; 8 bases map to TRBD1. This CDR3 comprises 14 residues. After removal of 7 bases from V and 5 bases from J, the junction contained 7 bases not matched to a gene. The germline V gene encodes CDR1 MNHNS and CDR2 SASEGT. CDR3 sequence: CASNRDRGHNEQFF. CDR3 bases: TGTGCCAGCAACAGAGACAGGGGCCACAATGAGCAGTTCTTC.

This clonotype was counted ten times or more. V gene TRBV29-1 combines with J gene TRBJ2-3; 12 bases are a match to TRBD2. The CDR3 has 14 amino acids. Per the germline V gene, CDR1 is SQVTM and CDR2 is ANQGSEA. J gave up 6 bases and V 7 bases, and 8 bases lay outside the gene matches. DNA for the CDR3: TGCAGCGCCGGACTAGCGGGGAGTGGCGATACGCAGTATTTT. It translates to CSAGLAGSGDTQYF.

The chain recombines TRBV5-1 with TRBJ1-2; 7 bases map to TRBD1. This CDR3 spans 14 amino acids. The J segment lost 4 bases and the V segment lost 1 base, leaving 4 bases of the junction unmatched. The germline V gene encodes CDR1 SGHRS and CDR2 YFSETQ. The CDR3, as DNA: TGCGCCAGCAGCTTGTCAGGGGGGACCTATGGCTACACCTTC. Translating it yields CASSLSGGTYGYTF.

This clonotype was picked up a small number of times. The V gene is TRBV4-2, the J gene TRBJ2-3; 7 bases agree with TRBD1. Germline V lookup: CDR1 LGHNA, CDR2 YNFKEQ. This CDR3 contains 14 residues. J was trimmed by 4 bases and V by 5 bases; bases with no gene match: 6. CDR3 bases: TGTGCCAGCAGCTCATGGGACAGCCCAGATACGCAGTATTTT. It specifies CASSSWDSPDTQYF.

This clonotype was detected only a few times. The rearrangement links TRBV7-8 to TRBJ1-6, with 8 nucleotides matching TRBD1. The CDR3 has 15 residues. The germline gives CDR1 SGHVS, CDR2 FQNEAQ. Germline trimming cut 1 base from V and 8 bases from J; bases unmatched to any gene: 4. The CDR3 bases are TGTGCCAGCAGCTTAGGGGGGACAGGTTATTCACCCCTCCACTTT. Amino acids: CASSLGGTGYSPLHF.

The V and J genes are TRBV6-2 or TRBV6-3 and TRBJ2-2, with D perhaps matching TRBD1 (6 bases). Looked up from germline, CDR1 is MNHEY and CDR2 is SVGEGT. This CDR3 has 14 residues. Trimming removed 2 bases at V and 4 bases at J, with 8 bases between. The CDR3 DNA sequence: TGTGCCAGCAGTTACCCGGACAGCACCGGGGAGCTGTTTTTT. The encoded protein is CASSYPDSTGELFF.